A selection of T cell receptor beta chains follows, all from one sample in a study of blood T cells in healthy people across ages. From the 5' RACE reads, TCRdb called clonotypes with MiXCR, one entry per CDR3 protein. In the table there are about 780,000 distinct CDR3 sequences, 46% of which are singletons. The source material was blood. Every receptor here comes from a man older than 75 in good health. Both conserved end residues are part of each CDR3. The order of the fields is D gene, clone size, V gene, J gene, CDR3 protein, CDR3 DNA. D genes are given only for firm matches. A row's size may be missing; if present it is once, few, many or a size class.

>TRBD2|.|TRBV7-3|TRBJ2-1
CASSLSSGSQHEQFF
TGTGCCAGCAGCTTATCTAGCGGGAGTCAGCATGAGCAGTTCTTC
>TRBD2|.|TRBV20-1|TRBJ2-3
CSANHPKRAGEADTQYF
TGCAGTGCCAACCACCCAAAACGAGCGGGAGAAGCAGATACGCAGTATTTT
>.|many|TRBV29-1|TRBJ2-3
CSVVFGSSTSTDTQYF
TGCAGCGTTGTTTTCGGTAGCAGCACTAGCACAGATACGCAGTATTTT
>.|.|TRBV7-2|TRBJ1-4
CASSQQGAEKLFF
TGTGCCAGCAGCCAACAGGGAGCTGAAAAACTGTTTTTT
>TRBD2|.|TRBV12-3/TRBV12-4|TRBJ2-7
CASSSPGLAEGYEQYF
TGTGCCAGCAGTTCCCCGGGACTAGCGGAAGGGTACGAGCAGTACTTC
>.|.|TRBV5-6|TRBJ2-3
CASSWTGTGSTDTQYF
TGTGCCAGCAGCTGGACCGGGACTGGCAGCACAGATACGCAGTATTTT
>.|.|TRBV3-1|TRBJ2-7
CASSPGTYNEQYF
TGTGCCAGCAGCCCCGGGACCTACAATGAGCAGTACTTC
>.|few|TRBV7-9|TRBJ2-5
CASSLAGGSQETQYF
TGTGCCAGCAGTTTGGCTGGCGGCTCCCAAGAGACCCAGTACTTC
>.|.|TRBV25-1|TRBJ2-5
CASSHGLQETQYF
TGTGCCAGCAGTCATGGGTTACAAGAGACCCAGTACTTC
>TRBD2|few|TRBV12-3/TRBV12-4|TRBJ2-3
CASRPGTSVDTQYF
TGTGCCAGCAGGCCCGGGACTAGCGTAGATACGCAGTATTTT
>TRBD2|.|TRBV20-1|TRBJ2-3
CSARGIQRSGSTDTQYF
TGCAGTGCTAGAGGGATTCAGCGTAGCGGGAGTACAGATACGCAGTATTTT
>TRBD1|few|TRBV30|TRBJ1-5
CAWDRGGNQPQHF
TGTGCCTGGGACAGGGGCGGCAATCAGCCCCAGCATTTT
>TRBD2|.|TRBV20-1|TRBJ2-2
CSARKSSGGRTGELFF
TGCAGTGCTAGAAAGTCTAGCGGAGGGAGGACCGGGGAGCTGTTTTTT
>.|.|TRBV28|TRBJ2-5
CASRGPRSIETQYF
TGTGCCAGCAGGGGCCCCCGGAGTATTGAGACCCAGTACTTC
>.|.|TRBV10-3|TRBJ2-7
CAICELGSYEQYF
TGTGCCATCTGTGAGCTAGGCTCCTACGAGCAGTACTTC
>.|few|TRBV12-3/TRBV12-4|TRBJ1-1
CASSQGWITEAFF
TGTGCCAGCAGCCAGGGCTGGATCACTGAAGCTTTCTTT
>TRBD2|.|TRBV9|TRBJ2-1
CASSVDLAGGRWQFF
TGTGCCAGCAGCGTAGACCTAGCGGGGGGGCGTTGGCAGTTCTTC
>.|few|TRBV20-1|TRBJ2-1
CSVGGQVTGSYNEQFF
TGCAGTGTGGGTGGGCAGGTAACGGGCTCCTACAATGAGCAGTTCTTC